This TCR beta chain came from a study of blood T cell repertoires in COVID-19. A word on this clone: The germline gene is not matched at one end of the junction; a read error may be the cause.

Germline V gene sequence: CDR1 SGHKS, CDR2 YYEKEE (reference sequence). This CDR3 comprises 12 residues. Assay: immunoSEQ multiplex PCR; the TCRdb copy retains only in-frame clones and omits some. The table records roughly 300,000 clones, around 90% of them present only once. The genes are TRBV5-5 and TRBJ1-2, with 8 bases identical to TRBD1. The specimen was peripheral blood. This clonotype originated in a woman aged 30 to 39 with COVID-19, enrolled during active disease. CDR3 sequence reads: CASSYSGGVFLF. CDR3 DNA sequence: TGTGCCAGCAGCTACTCAGGGGGCGTTTTCCTCTTC.